This entry describes one T cell receptor (beta chain). The TCRbeta library incorporated unique molecular identifiers. TCRdb ran MiXCR on the PCR reads and lists one entry per CDR3 protein. The profile shows fewer than 700,000 distinct CDR3 sequences, over 10% of them singletons. Trimming left V 5 bases short and J 6 bases short, with 15 bases between. This CDR3 region has 14 residues. The source of the sample is a study of T-cell reconstitution after alpha-beta-depleted transplantation in children. The sequence derives from a male patient younger than 18 who had a stem cell transplant for acute myeloid leukemia, so the T cells may come from the graft donor. This specimen consisted of PBMCs, mostly from graft donor cells, obtained 360 days after TCRalphabeta/CD19-depleted stem cell transplant. The chain carries TRBV12-3 or TRBV12-4 and TRBJ2-3, with no clear D. The CDR3 sequence: CASSQTGFLDTQYF. The CDR3 DNA is TGTGCCAGCAGTCAAACCGGGTTCTTGGATACGCAGTATTTT.